These 12 T cell receptor beta chains came from one sample sequenced in a study of T cell repertoires in cytomegalovirus infection. TCRdb used MiXCR to reprocess the reads, holding one entry per CDR3 protein. The table lists some 800,000 distinct CDR3 sequences, about 27% of them singletons. These receptors lack a known antigen. The sequencing here drew on cultured CD8+ T cells from PBMCs, taken from culture after CMV antigen stimulation. The source of these receptors is a human donor in good health (CMV status not recorded). Some clones in this sample may be carry-over from other donors' samples.

The rearrangement links TRBV6-5 to TRBJ1-1; 7 bases match TRBD1. CDR1 and CDR2 from the germline V gene are MNHEY and SVGAGI. The V gene end was trimmed by 2 bases and the J gene end by 5 bases; junction bases not matched to a gene: 5. The CDR3 spans 14 residues. In nucleotides, the CDR3 is TGTGCCAGCAGTTACATAACAGGGGAAACTGAAGCTTTCTTT. Translated: CASSYITGETEAFF.

This clonotype was seen a few times. In DNA, the CDR3 is TGTGCCAGCAGGTTAGGGGGCGGTAATGAAAAACTGTTTTTT. This sequence encodes CASRLGGGNEKLFF. The V and J genes are TRBV27 and TRBJ1-4, with 7 bases matching TRBD1. Germline V CDR1 and CDR2: MNHEY, SMNVEV (reference sequence). The CDR3 totals 14 residues. Unmatched junction bases numbered 5, after V lost 6 bases and J lost 4 bases. Drawing the rest from reference TRBV27 and TRBJ1-4, the complete variable domain is EAQVTQNPRYLITVTGKKLTVTCSQNMNHEYMSWYRQDPGLGLRQIYYSMNVEVTDKGDVPEGYKVSRKEKRNFPLILESPSPNQTSLYFCASRLGGGNEKLFFGSGTQLSVL.

V usage is TRBV29-1 and J usage is TRBJ2-3; 10 bases are a match to TRBD1. This CDR3 has 17 residues. J was trimmed by 4 bases and V by 0 bases; bases with no gene match: 10. Germline V gene lookup returns CDR1 SQVTM and CDR2 ANQGSEA. CDR3 region: CSVEDPTGGEWADTQYF. The CDR3 coding sequence is TGCAGCGTTGAAGATCCGACAGGGGGCGAGTGGGCAGATACGCAGTATTTT.

This clonotype was seen ten or more times. The chain carries TRBV7-2 and TRBJ2-1; D call uncertain. The CDR3 runs 15 residues. Deletions cut 3 bases from V and 4 bases from J, with 13 bases between. Germline CDR1 SGHTA, CDR2 FQGNSA. The CDR3 nucleotides read TGTGCCAGCAGCTTTCTCGCGGATGAATACAATGAGCAGTTCTTC. It yields the protein CASSFLADEYNEQFF.

This clonotype has at least ten counts. The chain has TRBV7-9 and TRBJ2-1; D could derive from TRBD1 or TRBD2 (5 bases each). The CDR3 extends over 15 amino acids. V lost 3 bases and J lost 0, with 9 bases in between. Per germline, CDR1 SEHNR and CDR2 FQNEAQ (reference sequence). CDR3 residues: CASSFRDVSYNEQFF. Written as DNA, the CDR3 is TGTGCCAGCAGCTTCCGGGACGTCTCCTACAATGAGCAGTTCTTC.

This clonotype occurred a few times. CDR3: CASRASGGLTQYF. The CDR3 nucleotides are TGTGCCAGCAGAGCCAGCGGGGGGCTGACCCAGTACTTC. J is TRBJ2-5 and V is TRBV7-2; 9 bases agree with TRBD2. In germline, CDR1 is SGHTA, CDR2 FQGNSA. The CDR3 is 13 amino acids. With 6 bases clipped from V and 7 bases from J, the junction kept 6 bases outside the gene matches.

The J gene is TRBJ1-2, the V gene TRBV6-5; tentative D call: TRBD1 (5 bases). Deletions cut 5 bases from V and 7 bases from J, with 11 bases between. CDR1 MNHEY and CDR2 SVGAGI come from the germline V gene. There are 12 residues in the CDR3. CDR3 DNA: TGTGCCAGCAGTGAGAGGGGTAGTGGCTACACCTTC. Amino acid sequence: CASSERGSGYTF.

This clonotype was seen a handful of times. The chain combines TRBV6-2 or TRBV6-3 with TRBJ1-2, with 9 bases lining up with TRBD1. V was pared by 2 bases and J by 7 bases, with 8 bases of the junction left unmatched. The CDR3 extends over 15 amino acids. Germline values: CDR1 MNHEY, CDR2 SVGEGT. The CDR3 is CASSYDGQGISGYTF. CDR3 bases: TGTGCCAGCAGTTACGACGGACAGGGGATCAGTGGCTACACCTTC.

The table lists this clonotype with a few counts. This chain links TRBV3-1 with TRBJ1-1; 9 bases are shared with TRBD1. The CDR3 extends over 17 amino acids. V gave up 4 bases and J gave up 0 bases; unmatched junction bases: 9. Germline CDR1 and CDR2: LGHDT and YNNKEL (reference sequence). The CDR3 DNA follows: TGTGCCAGCAGCCTAACAGGGGGCGGTATCGTGAACACTGAAGCTTTCTTT. The encoded protein is CASSLTGGGIVNTEAFF.

This clonotype came up a few times. This chain connects TRBV6-6 to TRBJ1-1; 7 bases match TRBD1. Germline V gives CDR1 MNHNY, CDR2 SVGAGI (reference sequence). After removal of 2 bases from V and 1 base from J, the junction contained 13 bases not matched to a gene. This CDR3 is 18 amino acids long. The CDR3 protein is CASSYTLWQGETNTEAFF. In DNA form, the CDR3 reads TGTGCCAGCAGTTACACCCTTTGGCAGGGGGAGACGAACACTGAAGCTTTCTTT.

This clonotype was counted once. The chain links TRBV12-3 or TRBV12-4 to TRBJ2-7; weak D call: TRBD1 (5 bases). CDR3 size: 13 residues. V dropped 5 bases and J dropped 2 bases, with 10 bases sitting between them. The CDR3 sequence: CASSKTVAYEQYF. The CDR3 coding sequence is TGTGCCAGCAGTAAGACAGTAGCCTACGAGCAGTACTTC.

This clonotype was seen a single time. As DNA, the CDR3 is TGTGCCAGCCCACCCAGGGGACAGACAAACAATGAGCAGTTCTTC. Amino acids: CASPPRGQTNNEQFF. The chain employs TRBV12-3 or TRBV12-4 and TRBJ2-1, with 7 positions matching TRBD1. The CDR3 runs 15 residues. Trimming removed 8 bases from V and 5 bases from J; junction bases left unmatched: 12.